This section outlines one T cell receptor beta chain sequence together with its context. This entry belongs to a study of shared clonotypes between healthy human individuals. As for the study in general: Samples came from two female and a few male donors aged 18 to 49. For every donor, three CD4 naive, three CD4 memory, two CD8 naive and one CD8 memory plates were used.

DNA at 200 ng, 25,000 to 30,000 T cell genomes, went into sorted-subset replicate PCRs. Profiling relied on immunoSEQ multiplex PCR, and the TCRdb table lists in-frame clones only, not all of them. The data contain hundreds of thousands of clones, around 74% of them seen just once; the ten biggest clones take up 10%. Germline values: CDR1 SEHNR, CDR2 FQNEAQ (reference sequence). Trimming left V 4 bases short and J 9 bases short, with 7 bases between. The CDR3 has 11 amino acids. There were only Caucasian adults among the donors, and all lived in Nashville, Tennessee. This sequence joins TRBV7-9 and TRBJ2-1; D uncertain. The sample taken for sequencing was memory CD4+ T cells sorted from blood. The subset here: CD45RA-negative fraction. This TCR was sampled from a man under 40 in good health. CDR3 loop: CASSSRSEQFF. Written as DNA, the CDR3 is TGTGCCAGCAGCTCTAGGAGTGAGCAGTTCTTC. Full variable domain (rest looked up from reference TRBV7-9 and TRBJ2-1): DTGVSQNPRHKITKRGQNVTFRCDPISEHNRLYWYRQTLGQGPEFLTYFQNEAQLEKSRLLSDRFSAERPKGSFSTLEIQRTEQGDSAMYLCASSSRSEQFFGPGTRLTVL.